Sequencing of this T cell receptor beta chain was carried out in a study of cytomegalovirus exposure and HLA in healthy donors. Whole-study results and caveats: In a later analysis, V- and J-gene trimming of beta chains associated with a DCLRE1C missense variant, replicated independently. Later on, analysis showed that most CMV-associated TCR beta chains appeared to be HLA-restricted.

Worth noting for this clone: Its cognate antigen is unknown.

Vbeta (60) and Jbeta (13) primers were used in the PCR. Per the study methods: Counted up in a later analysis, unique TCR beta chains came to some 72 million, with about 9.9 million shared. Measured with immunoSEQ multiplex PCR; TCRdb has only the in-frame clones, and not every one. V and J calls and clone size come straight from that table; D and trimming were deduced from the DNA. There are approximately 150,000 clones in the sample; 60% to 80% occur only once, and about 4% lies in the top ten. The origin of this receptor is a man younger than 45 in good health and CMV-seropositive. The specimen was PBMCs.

CDR3 bases: TGTGCCAGCAGCGTAGAGGGACTAGCGGGGGGAAACACCGGGGAGCTGTTTTTT. Protein product: CASSVEGLAGGNTGELFF. The V and J genes are TRBV9 and TRBJ2-2; 15 positions match TRBD2. Per the germline V gene, CDR1 is SGDLS and CDR2 is YYNGEE. This CDR3 region has 18 residues. V lost 0 bases and J lost 2; bases outside the gene matches: 2.